The sequence of this TCR beta chain was determined in a study of blood T cell repertoires in COVID-19. As originally analysed: Nucleated cell counts were estimated from reference gene primer amplification. The table came from immunoSEQ multiplex PCR; TCRdb's copy has only in-frame clones and leaves some out. From that table come the V and J calls and clone size; the DNA was used to work out D and trimming. Among some 220,000 clones listed, 85% were seen once. This CDR3 is built from 13 residues. Deletions cut 1 base from V and 3 bases from J, with 8 bases between. Germline CDR1 reads SGHRS; CDR2 reads YFSETQ.

The TCR was taken from a man in his fifties or sixties who had recovered from COVID-19. Sequences were obtained from peripheral blood. This chain links TRBV5-1 with TRBJ2-7; D is possibly TRBD1 (6 bases). The CDR3 here is CASSLTGYYEQYF. As DNA, the CDR3 is TGCGCCAGCAGCTTGACAGGGTACTACGAGCAGTACTTC. The whole variable domain, remainder taken from reference TRBV5-1 and TRBJ2-7, is KAGVTQTPRYLIKTRGQQVTLSCSPISGHRSVSWYQQTPGQGLQFLFEYFSETQRNKGNFPGRFSGRQFSNSRSEMNVSTLELGDSALYLCASSLTGYYEQYFGPGTRLTVT.